These 31 T cell receptor beta chains came from one sample sequenced in a study of brain T cells in children with intractable seizures. The time point is: blood from clinic visit 5 months post-surgery; TSC patient then seizure free. Data came from immunoSEQ multiplex PCR; TCRdb stores just in-frame clones and leaves some out. Of hundreds of thousands of clones listed, over 85% are singletons. The sequenced sample was peripheral blood, obtained less than 6 months after surgery. The receptor set was obtained from a boy younger than two with tuberous sclerosis and intractable seizures.

V and J are TRBV7-9 and TRBJ1-2; D unresolved. The V gene lost 3 bases and the J gene lost 4 bases, with 12 bases spanning the gap. The CDR3 runs to 14 residues. The germline V gene has CDR1 SEHNR and CDR2 FQNEAQ (reference sequence). As DNA, the CDR3 is TGTGCCAGCAGCTTCTCGATGAGAGTCTATGGCTACACCTTC. Translated, it gives CASSFSMRVYGYTF.

This rearrangement joins TRBV24-1 to TRBJ2-5, with 11 positions matching TRBD2. The CDR3 is made up of 17 amino acids. Germline CDR1 and CDR2: KGHDR and SFDVKD. J was trimmed by 2 bases and V by 5 bases; bases with no gene match: 9. The CDR3 DNA reads TGTGCCACCAGTGGGGGGAGACTAGCGGGGAAGCAAGAGACCCAGTACTTC. It is translated as CATSGGRLAGKQETQYF.

This clone has a single count. The chain couples TRBV5-6 to TRBJ1-5; unclear D gene. Germline V gene lookup returns CDR1 SGHDT and CDR2 YYEEEE. The CDR3 has 13 residues. Between the trimmed V and J ends, which lost 0 bases and 10 bases, there was a span of 11 bases. The CDR3 DNA reads TGTGCCAGCAGCTTGGGGCTCGTCGGTCCCCAGCATTTT. This sequence encodes CASSLGLVGPQHF. The variable domain in full, with the rest retrieved from reference TRBV5-6 and TRBJ1-5, is DAGVTQSPTHLIKTRGQQVTLRCSPKSGHDTVSWYQQALGQGPQFIFQYYEEEERQRGNFPDRFSGHQFPNYSSELNVNALLLGDSALYLCASSLGLVGPQHFGDGTRLSIL.

The rearrangement joins TRBV6-5 to TRBJ2-1; 7 bases are a match to TRBD2. The V gene's germline CDR1 is MNHEY and CDR2 SVGAGI. J was trimmed by 9 bases and V by 7 bases; bases with no gene match: 15. The CDR3 contains 15 residues. In DNA form, the CDR3 reads TGTGCCAGCATGGATTGGGACTACCTGGGGTCTGAGCAGTTCTTC. This translates into CASMDWDYLGSEQFF.

The chain has TRBV6-5 and TRBJ2-4; the match to TRBD1 covers 7 bases. This CDR3 has 15 amino acids. Trimming took 5 bases from V and 3 from J; bases not matched to a gene: 7. Germline-derived CDR1 and CDR2 are MNHEY and SVGAGI. The CDR3 protein is CASSLNRDSKNIQYF. In nucleotides, the CDR3 is TGTGCCAGCAGTCTCAACCGGGACAGCAAAAACATTCAGTACTTC.

The rearrangement links TRBV5-6 to TRBJ1-1; D remains ambiguous. This CDR3 has 12 amino acids. Germline lookup yields CDR1 SGHDT and CDR2 YYEEEE. V shed 0 bases and J shed 4 bases, with 4 bases lying between them. CDR3 in amino acids: CASSLGITEAFF. The CDR3 DNA reads TGTGCCAGCAGCTTGGGGATCACTGAAGCTTTCTTT.

This clone was seen just once. V gene TRBV6-5 combines with J gene TRBJ2-7, with a weak D call TRBD1 (7 bases). CDR1 and CDR2 from the germline V gene are MNHEY and SVGAGI. Trimming took 11 bases from V and 1 from J, leaving 9 bases between them. The CDR3 runs 11 residues. The CDR3 bases are TGTGCCGCAGGGGGGTCCTACGAGCAGTACTTC. Encoded protein: CAAGGSYEQYF.

This chain links TRBV5-1 with TRBJ2-1; perhaps D is TRBD1 or TRBD2 (5 bases each). Germline lookup yields CDR1 SGHRS and CDR2 YFSETQ. The CDR3 spans 14 residues. V was pared by 3 bases and J by 5 bases, with 12 bases between. The CDR3 reads CASSYSPGHNEQFF. The CDR3 DNA reads as TGCGCCAGCAGCTACAGCCCGGGACACAATGAGCAGTTCTTC.

This chain uses TRBV14 with TRBJ1-2, with D perhaps TRBD1 (6 bases). The CDR3 spans 15 residues. The V end was cut by 3 bases, the J end by 4 bases, with 15 bases between. CDR1 is SGHDN and CDR2 is FVKESK in the germline V gene. CDR3 in DNA: TGTGCCAGCAGCCATGATGACAGGTGGGGCTATGGCTACACCTTC. It is translated as CASSHDDRWGYGYTF.

The chain employs TRBV15 and TRBJ2-1; TRBD2 aligns across 9 bases. This CDR3 contains 16 residues. Per germline, CDR1 LNHNV and CDR2 YYDKDF (reference sequence). With V trimmed by 0 bases and J by 9 bases, 9 bases remained unmatched. In nucleotides, the CDR3 is TGTGCCACCAGCAGAGATCGGCTTAGCGGGGGAAGTGAGCAGTTCTTC. Encoded protein: CATSRDRLSGGSEQFF.

The gene calls are TRBV9 and TRBJ1-2, with D possibly matching TRBD1 (6 bases). The germline V gene has CDR1 SGDLS and CDR2 YYNGEE. The germline V and J ends were trimmed by 0 bases and 6 bases, with 9 bases remaining between them. CDR3 length: 13 amino acids. The CDR3 region is CASSVGTVDGYTF. DNA of the CDR3: TGTGCCAGCAGCGTAGGGACAGTGGATGGCTACACCTTC.

The rearrangement joins TRBV30 to TRBJ1-4, with D tentatively TRBD1 (6 bases). The germline V gene encodes CDR1 GTSNPN and CDR2 SVGIG (reference sequence). This CDR3 contains 13 residues. Trimming left V 1 base short and J 8 bases short, with 11 bases between. CDR3 region: CAWSGTGYEKLFF. Written as DNA, the CDR3 is TGTGCCTGGAGTGGTACAGGGTACGAAAAACTGTTTTTT. The full variable domain, completed using reference TRBV30 and TRBJ1-4, is SQTIHQWPATLVQPVGSPLSLECTVEGTSNPNLYWYRQAAGRGLQLLFYSVGIGQISSEVPQNLSASRPQDRQFILSSKKLLLSDSGFYLCAWSGTGYEKLFFGSGTQLSVL.

This rearrangement joins TRBV28 to TRBJ1-5, with D possibly being TRBD1 (6 bases). The length of the CDR3 is 17 residues. Deletions cut 6 bases from V and 5 bases from J, with 23 bases between. Germline CDR1 MDHEN, CDR2 SYDVKM. The chain's CDR3 is CASSVIGTRSFYQPQHF. For the CDR3, the DNA is TGTGCCAGCAGCGTGATAGGGACACGCTCCTTCTATCAGCCCCAGCATTTT.

This chain links TRBV27 with TRBJ1-1; D gene ambiguous. This CDR3 has 13 amino acids. The V end lost 5 bases, the J end lost 0 bases, and 7 bases lay between the germline ends. Germline CDR1 reads MNHEY; CDR2 reads SMNVEV (reference sequence). CDR3 amino acids: CASSAEVNTEAFF. In nucleotides, the CDR3 is TGTGCCAGCAGTGCCGAAGTGAACACTGAAGCTTTCTTT.

The chain is built from TRBV7-8 and TRBJ2-3; TRBD2 agrees at 7 bases. The CDR3 is 17 amino acids. Germline V CDR1 and CDR2: SGHVS, FQNEAQ. With 4 bases clipped from V and 3 bases from J, the junction kept 13 bases outside the gene matches. The CDR3 DNA sequence: TGTGCCAGCAGCTCGGGGGAGGGCGGGATCGGGACAGATACGCAGTATTTT. It yields the protein CASSSGEGGIGTDTQYF.

The J gene is TRBJ2-1, the V gene TRBV2, with a possible D match to TRBD1 (6 bases). Germline V gene lookup returns CDR1 SNHLY and CDR2 FYNNEI. V lost 10 bases, J lost 0 bases, and 13 bases lay in between. This CDR3 has 14 residues. The DNA for the CDR3 is TGTGCCATACTTGCCAGGGGCTCCTACAATGAGCAGTTCTTC. Amino acid sequence: CAILARGSYNEQFF.

This rearrangement joins TRBV7-6 to TRBJ2-1, with TRBD2 matching over 8 bases. CDR3 length: 17 residues. With V trimmed by 0 bases and J by 4 bases, 8 bases remained unmatched. Per germline, CDR1 SGHVS and CDR2 FNYEAQ. The CDR3 DNA sequence: TGTGCCAGCAGCTTAGCGACCGGGACTAGTAATTACAATGAGCAGTTCTTC. As protein: CASSLATGTSNYNEQFF.

The rearrangement uses TRBV4-1 and TRBJ1-6, with D unclear. Germline CDR1 MGHRA, CDR2 YSYEKL. V lost 1 base to trimming and J lost 0 bases, with 10 bases between them. The CDR3 totals 17 residues. The CDR3 sequence is CASSQVIGDSYNSPLHF. CDR3 nucleotides: TGCGCCAGCAGCCAAGTCATCGGGGACTCCTATAATTCACCCCTCCACTTT.

This rearrangement joins TRBV29-1 to TRBJ2-1, with 11 nucleotides matching TRBD2. The V gene's germline CDR1 is SQVTM and CDR2 ANQGSEA. The CDR3 totals 15 residues. Trimming took 8 bases from V and 3 from J; bases not matched to a gene: 9. DNA for the CDR3: TGCAGCACGTCGCGAGGGACTAGCGGCTACAATGAGCAGTTCTTC. This translates into CSTSRGTSGYNEQFF.

Written as DNA, the CDR3 is TGTGCCAGCAGCCCAGCAAGGACAGGGCTGCGCTTTGGCTACACCTTC. This codes for CASSPARTGLRFGYTF. The V and J genes are TRBV9 and TRBJ1-2; TRBD1 matches at 8 bases. CDR1 SGDLS and CDR2 YYNGEE come from the germline V gene. CDR3 length: 16 amino acids. Unmatched junction bases numbered 15, after V lost 4 bases and J lost 7 bases.

This clone was recorded once. The chain uses TRBV24-1 and TRBJ1-2; D not resolved. CDR3 size: 15 residues. Germline V CDR1 and CDR2: KGHDR, SFDVKD. Trimming removed 5 bases at V and 4 bases at J, with 16 bases between. CDR3 sequence: CATSVSATSVYGYTF. The CDR3 region has the DNA TGTGCCACCAGTGTGTCGGCAACTAGCGTCTATGGCTACACCTTC.

The gene calls are TRBV3-1 (or the pseudogene TRBV3-2) and TRBJ2-4; D is unclear. The CDR3 extends over 12 amino acids. Germline CDR1 reads LGHDT; CDR2 reads YNNKEL (reference sequence). V was clipped by 0 bases and J by 4 bases, with 1 base between them. Here the CDR3 reads CASSQEKNIQYF. The CDR3 coding sequence is TGTGCCAGCAGCCAAGAGAAAAACATTCAGTACTTC.

J is TRBJ2-3 and V is TRBV6-6; 11 bases match TRBD2. Germline loops: CDR1 MNHNY, CDR2 SVGAGI (reference sequence). With 6 bases clipped from V and 5 bases from J, the junction kept 7 bases outside the gene matches. The CDR3 runs 15 residues. As DNA, the CDR3 is TGTGCCAGCAGGGGACTAGCGGTCGAAGTAGATACGCAGTATTTT. This gives the protein CASRGLAVEVDTQYF.

This chain connects TRBV9 to TRBJ2-7; the D gene is possibly TRBD1 (5 bases). This CDR3 contains 14 residues. CDR1 and CDR2 from the germline V gene are SGDLS and YYNGEE. Between the trimmed V and J ends, which lost 2 bases and 0 bases, there was a span of 9 bases. The CDR3 nucleotides read TGTGCCAGCAGCGTCTGGGGCACCTCCTACGAGCAGTACTTC. Protein sequence: CASSVWGTSYEQYF.

The chain recombines TRBV19 with TRBJ2-7; D perhaps matches TRBD1 (5 bases). Germline loops: CDR1 LNHDA, CDR2 SQIVND (reference sequence). This CDR3 contains 14 residues. V lost 3 bases to trimming and J lost 4 bases, with 13 bases between them. CDR3 loop: CASSIPGYSYEQYF. The CDR3 coding sequence is TGTGCCAGTAGTATTCCAGGGTATTCGTACGAGCAGTACTTC.

V gene TRBV5-1 combines with J gene TRBJ2-3; 10 nucleotides agree with TRBD2. Trimming took 4 bases from V and 5 from J; bases not matched to a gene: 16. The CDR3 runs to 18 residues. Germline values: CDR1 SGHRS, CDR2 YFSETQ. The CDR3 region has the DNA TGCGCCAGCAGCCAGCGCCTAAGAGCGGGGGGGCCGTTAGATACGCAGTATTTT. It yields the protein CASSQRLRAGGPLDTQYF.

About this clone itself: The same CDR3 can be traced to other DNA sequences in this sample. The rearrangement uses TRBV7-2 and TRBJ1-5; the D is unclear. Germline CDR1 is SGHTA and CDR2 is FQGNSA. V was pared by 3 bases and J by 11 bases, with 14 bases between. This CDR3 spans 13 amino acids. The CDR3 spells CASSLAGGGAQHF. The CDR3 DNA reads as TGTGCCAGCAGCTTGGCGGGAGGTGGGGCCCAGCATTTT.

This chain links TRBV7-9 with TRBJ1-2; D unclear. CDR1 and CDR2 from the germline V gene are SEHNR and FQNEAQ (reference sequence). This CDR3 contains 16 residues. V gave up 5 bases and J gave up 0 bases, with 16 bases separating them. DNA for the CDR3: TGTGCCAGCAGCCTAAGCACGGTATCGTCTAACTATGGCTACACCTTC. It is translated as CASSLSTVSSNYGYTF. Complete variable domain (other parts from reference TRBV7-9 and TRBJ1-2): DTGVSQNPRHKITKRGQNVTFRCDPISEHNRLYWYRQTLGQGPEFLTYFQNEAQLEKSRLLSDRFSAERPKGSFSTLEIQRTEQGDSAMYLCASSLSTVSSNYGYTFGSGTRLTVV.

This chain links TRBV5-1 with TRBJ1-2; unclear D gene. V dropped 1 base and J dropped 4 bases, with 8 bases sitting between them. The CDR3 runs to 13 residues. Germline lookup yields CDR1 SGHRS and CDR2 YFSETQ. CDR3 residues: CASSLNMAYGYTF. CDR3 nucleotide sequence: TGCGCCAGCAGCTTGAACATGGCCTATGGCTACACCTTC.

The chain uses TRBV11-2 and TRBJ2-5; the D call may be TRBD1 or TRBD2 (5 bases each). Germline V gene data show CDR1 as SGHAT and CDR2 as FQNNGV. The CDR3 is made up of 15 amino acids. The V end lost 2 bases, the J end lost 5 bases, and 15 bases lay between the germline ends. The CDR3 sequence: CASSLIPGRGETQYF. CDR3 nucleotides: TGTGCCAGCAGCTTAATACCGGGTCGGGGCGAGACCCAGTACTTC. The whole variable domain, remainder taken from reference TRBV11-2 and TRBJ2-5, is EAGVAQSPRYKIIEKRQSVAFWCNPISGHATLYWYQQILGQGPKLLIQFQNNGVVDDSQLPKDRFSAERLKGVDSTLKIQPAKLEDSAVYLCASSLIPGRGETQYFGPGTRLLVL.

This sequence joins TRBV20-1 and TRBJ2-1; D not certain. With 3 bases removed from V and 4 bases from J, the gap between germline ends came to 13 bases. The germline CDR1 and CDR2 sequences are DFQATT and SNEGSKA (reference sequence). The CDR3 totals 14 residues. CDR3 in DNA: TGCAGTGCTAGTCCAGCGCCCCGGTACAATGAGCAGTTCTTC. It yields the protein CSASPAPRYNEQFF.